The 7 T cell receptor beta chains in this list originate from one sample, sequenced in a study of read filtering for tumor transcriptome and immune sequencing. This library used roughly 430 ng RNA and molecular barcoded adaptors spanning alpha/delta and beta/gamma chains. TCRdb reanalysed the reads using MiXCR and keeps one entry per CDR3 protein. The sample carries about 130,000 distinct CDR3 sequences, 10% to 15% recorded once. Sequenced sample: a population of CD138-negative cells sorted from bone marrow. The receptors were gathered from a donor aged 40 or older with multiple myeloma.

This clonotype came up many times. The V gene is TRBV11-2, the J gene TRBJ1-5, with D unresolved. The CDR3 has 15 residues. Trimming left V 6 bases short and J 0 bases short, with 12 bases between. Germline CDR1 is SGHAT and CDR2 is FQNNGV. CDR3 coding DNA: TGTGCCAGCAGTAGGGCGGCGGATAGCAATCAGCCCCAGCATTTT. As protein: CASSRAADSNQPQHF.

This clonotype was counted many times. This CDR3 is CASSYGGAQETQYF. The CDR3 region has the DNA TGTGCCAGCAGTTACGGCGGGGCTCAAGAGACCCAGTACTTC. The rearrangement joins TRBV6-6 to TRBJ2-5; TRBD2 might be the D (6 bases). Germline CDR1 is MNHNY and CDR2 is SVGAGI (reference sequence). The CDR3 covers 14 residues. Trimming pared 2 bases from V and 2 bases from J, leaving 9 bases between.

The chain uses TRBV7-2 and TRBJ2-2; 10 bases map to TRBD2. V shed 1 base, J shed 5 bases, and the junction held 16 bases outside the gene matches. CDR3 size: 20 residues. The germline V gene has CDR1 SGHTA and CDR2 FQGNSA. The CDR3 bases are TGTGCCAGCAGCTTAGGGAACAGGGGTTCCCTAGCGGGAGATACCGGGGAGCTGTTTTTT. It specifies CASSLGNRGSLAGDTGELFF.

This clonotype was counted many times. The rearrangement joins TRBV5-1 to TRBJ2-1, with 9 bases matching TRBD1. V was clipped by 0 bases and J by 7 bases; unmatched bases: 8. There are 16 residues in the CDR3. Germline V gives CDR1 SGHRS, CDR2 YFSETQ. The CDR3, as DNA: TGCGCCAGCAGCTTGGTACGGACAGGGGTTTATAATGAGCAGTTCTTC. This translates into CASSLVRTGVYNEQFF. The full variable domain, its missing parts supplied by reference TRBV5-1 and TRBJ2-1, is KAGVTQTPRYLIKTRGQQVTLSCSPISGHRSVSWYQQTPGQGLQFLFEYFSETQRNKGNFPGRFSGRQFSNSRSEMNVSTLELGDSALYLCASSLVRTGVYNEQFFGPGTRLTVL.

This clonotype was recorded at least ten times. The V gene is TRBV5-6, the J gene TRBJ2-1; D is tentatively TRBD1 or TRBD2 (5 bases each). The V gene lost 3 bases and the J gene lost 8 bases, with 18 bases spanning the gap. CDR1 is SGHDT and CDR2 is YYEEEE in the germline V gene. The CDR3 extends over 15 amino acids. The CDR3 is CASSSGTPQPYEQFF. The CDR3 DNA sequence: TGTGCCAGCAGCTCCGGGACCCCCCAGCCATATGAGCAGTTCTTC.

Worth noting for this clonotype: One base away lies a much larger clone, so this may be a sequencing read error. This chain joins TRBV6-6 and TRBJ2-5; 8 bases are a match to TRBD2. CDR3 size: 14 residues. CDR1 and CDR2 from the germline V gene are MNHNY and SVGAGI (reference sequence). CDR3 coding DNA: TGTGCCGGCAGGGCCACTAGCGGCCAAGAGACCCAGTACTTC. Its protein product is CAGRATSGQETQYF.

This clonotype was seen at least ten times. This chain uses TRBV5-4 with TRBJ2-3; 9 bases agree with TRBD2. V shed 4 bases, J shed 0 bases, and the junction held 12 bases outside the gene matches. Germline CDR1 is SGHNT and CDR2 is YYREEE (reference sequence). The CDR3 consists of 18 residues. Here the CDR3 reads CASSPGLALVSSTDTQYF. As DNA, the CDR3 is TGTGCCAGCAGCCCGGGACTAGCTTTGGTATCTAGCACAGATACGCAGTATTTT. Supplemented by reference TRBV5-4 and TRBJ2-3, the full variable domain reads ETGVTQSPTHLIKTRGQQVTLRCSSQSGHNTVSWYQQALGQGPQFIFQYYREEENGRGNFPPRFSGLQFPNYSSELNVNALELDDSALYLCASSPGLALVSSTDTQYFGPGTRLTVL.